What follows describes a single TCR beta chain. The antigen remains undetermined. In the original analysis: Productive clonotypes were detectable down to 2.59 x 10-5 frequency. Data came from immunoSEQ multiplex PCR; TCRdb stores just in-frame clones and leaves some out. The V and J calls and clone size are taken from that table; D and trimming were inferred from the DNA. The sample includes fewer than 35,000 clones, 70% to 80% of them seen just once. V gave up 4 bases and J gave up 3 bases; unmatched junction bases: 6. Germline CDR1 KGHSH, CDR2 LQKENI. The CDR3 runs to 15 residues. These data belong to a study of STAT5B mutations in CD4+ large granular lymphocyte leukemia. General observations from the study: The CD4+ versus CD8+ T-LGLL clonality difference may reflect limited sample size.

Specimen: CD4+ T cells from blood buffy coats. The J gene is TRBJ1-1, the V gene TRBV18; 9 positions match TRBD1. The receptor was isolated from a human donor in good health. In DNA, the CDR3 is TGTGCCAGCTCACTTAAACAGGGGGCGGACACTGAAGCTTTCTTT. The encoded protein is CASSLKQGADTEAFF.